This note documents a single T cell receptor (beta chain) sequence. Trimming cost V 3 bases and J 4 bases; bases outside gene matches: 9. CDR1 SNHLY and CDR2 FYNNEI come from the germline V gene. CDR3 length equals 17 residues. This sample stems from a study of blood T cell repertoires in COVID-19. Study-wide context: Both acute and convalescent COVID-19 samples were obtained from the United States, Italy and Spain. T cells, B-cell-depleted T cells, or PBMCs supplied cDNA or gDNA.

Only in-frame clones appear in the TCRdb table, and some are missing; sequencing was by immunoSEQ multiplex PCR. Of 90,000 to 100,000 clones in the sample, about nine tenths were seen once. The sequencing input was peripheral blood. This receptor was obtained from a man aged 55-75 years with COVID-19, enrolled during active disease. The V gene is TRBV2, the J gene TRBJ2-1, with TRBD2 matching over 10 bases. CDR3 in DNA: TGTGCCAGCAGTGATATAACTAGCGGGAAAGCGTACAATGAGCAGTTCTTC. Protein sequence: CASSDITSGKAYNEQFF.